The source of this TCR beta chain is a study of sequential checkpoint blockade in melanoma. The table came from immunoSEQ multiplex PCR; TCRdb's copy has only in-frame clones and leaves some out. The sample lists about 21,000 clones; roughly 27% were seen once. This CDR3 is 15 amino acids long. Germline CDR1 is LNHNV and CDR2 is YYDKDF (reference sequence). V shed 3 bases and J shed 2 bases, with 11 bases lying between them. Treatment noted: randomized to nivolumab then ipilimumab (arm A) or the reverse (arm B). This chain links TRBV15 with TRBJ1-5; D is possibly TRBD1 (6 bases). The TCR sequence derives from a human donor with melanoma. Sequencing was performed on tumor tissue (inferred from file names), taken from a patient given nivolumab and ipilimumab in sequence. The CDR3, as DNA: TGTGCCACCAGCAGGCGGACAGAACGCAATCAGCCCCAGCATTTT. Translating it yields CATSRRTERNQPQHF.